This T cell receptor (beta chain) was sequenced in a study of blood T cell repertoires in COVID-19. Looking at the study overall: COVID-19 samples collected from the United States, Italy and Spain covered acute and convalescent phases.

The method was immunoSEQ multiplex PCR; TCRdb's version includes in-frame clones alone and lacks a portion of them. Among about 400,000 clones listed, around 90% were seen once. The participants were between roughly 18 and 100 years old and came from some 23 US areas. Germline CDR1 SEHNR, CDR2 FQNEAQ (reference sequence). V was trimmed by 5 bases and J by 4 bases, leaving 11 bases between them. The length of the CDR3 is 14 residues. This sequence originates from a middle-aged woman with acute COVID-19. Sequenced input: PBMCs or T cells enriched from blood (not recorded which). The chain is built from TRBV7-9 and TRBJ1-4; a weak D match, TRBD1 (5 bases). The CDR3: CASSVGLSNEKLFF. CDR3 DNA sequence: TGTGCCAGCAGCGTGGGACTCAGTAATGAAAAACTGTTTTTT.